This T cell receptor beta chain was obtained from a study of OX40 agonist ivuxolimab in advanced cancers. Study overall: As their treatment, patients were administered ivuxolimab, an agonistic anti-OX40 (CD134) antibody. A history of anti-PD-1, anti-PD-L1 or anti-CTLA-4 therapy was acceptable, and over 35% had some.

Study-wide results and limits: At 0.1 to 3.0 mg/kg, clonal expansion of CD4+ and CD8+ blood T cells had occurred by week 6.

Some clones are missing from TCRdb's copy, which holds only in-frame ones; the method was immunoSEQ multiplex PCR. In the table there are more than 50,000 clones, 75% to 90% of which are singletons. This clone was seen a handful of times. Its antigen is as yet unknown. This specimen consisted of CD4+ or CD8+ T cells sorted from blood, obtained in a trial of the OX40 agonist ivuxolimab. The clonotype originates from an adult with an advanced solid tumor such as melanoma, head and neck, liver or kidney cancer.

The CDR3 here is CASSLKGLNEQFF. DNA for the CDR3: TGTGCCAGCAGTTTAAAGGGGCTCAATGAGCAGTTCTTC. The chain combines TRBV28 with TRBJ2-1; TRBD1 is a possible D gene (5 bases). Trimming shortened V by 2 bases and J by 6 bases, and 8 bases separated the two germline ends. From germline, CDR1 is MDHEN and CDR2 SYDVKM. The CDR3 has 13 residues.